What follows are 14 T cell receptor beta chains derived from one specimen sequenced in a study of blood T cell repertoires in COVID-19. Clones were read by immunoSEQ multiplex PCR, and TCRdb kept only the in-frame ones, dropping some. The sample has some 210,000 clones, roughly 79% seen once. Material for sequencing was PBMCs or T cells enriched from blood (not recorded which). These receptors all stem from a woman aged 50 to 60 with acute COVID-19.

In its sample, this clone was seen a few times. The chain combines TRBV2 with TRBJ1-2, with D perhaps matching TRBD1 (5 bases). Trimming shortened V by 3 bases and J by 7 bases, and 9 bases separated the two germline ends. Germline assignment: CDR1 SNHLY and CDR2 FYNNEI. This CDR3 has 12 amino acids. In nucleotides, the CDR3 is TGTGCCAGCAGTGATACAGGTTTTGGCTACACCTTC. This encodes CASSDTGFGYTF.

The genes are TRBV10-3 and TRBJ1-5; the match to TRBD1 covers 7 bases. The CDR3 contains 14 residues. With 8 bases clipped from V and 0 bases from J, the junction kept 4 bases outside the gene matches. Germline-derived CDR1 and CDR2 are ENHRY and SYGVKD. Here the CDR3 reads CAIGTGDSNQPQHF. In DNA form, the CDR3 reads TGTGCCATCGGCACAGGGGATAGCAATCAGCCCCAGCATTTT.

The chain couples TRBV4-3 to TRBJ2-1; TRBD1 is a possible D gene (6 bases). This CDR3 region has 12 residues. Trimming stripped 4 bases from V and 10 bases from J, with 11 bases between. Germline lookup yields CDR1 LGHNA and CDR2 YSLEER. CDR3 bases: TGCGCCAGCAGCCCACGGCAGGGGGAGCAGTTCTTC. This translates into CASSPRQGEQFF.

This sequence joins TRBV30 and TRBJ2-3, with 7 bases aligning to TRBD1. The germline V gene encodes CDR1 GTSNPN and CDR2 SVGIG (reference sequence). The CDR3 consists of 13 residues. After removal of 2 bases from V and 4 bases from J, the junction contained 3 bases not matched to a gene. The CDR3 here is CAWSRGLSDTQYF. The CDR3 coding sequence is TGTGCCTGGAGTAGGGGGCTGTCAGATACGCAGTATTTT. Full variable domain (rest looked up from reference TRBV30 and TRBJ2-3): SQTIHQWPATLVQPVGSPLSLECTVEGTSNPNLYWYRQAAGRGLQLLFYSVGIGQISSEVPQNLSASRPQDRQFILSSKKLLLSDSGFYLCAWSRGLSDTQYFGPGTRLTVL.

This rearrangement joins TRBV28 to TRBJ2-7; 7 positions agree with TRBD1. The CDR3 covers 15 residues. Germline CDR1 reads MDHEN; CDR2 reads SYDVKM. The trim removed 6 bases at V and 1 base at J, leaving 9 bases unmatched. This CDR3 is CASRQTGVDSYEQYF. DNA of the CDR3: TGTGCCAGCAGGCAAACAGGGGTCGATTCCTACGAGCAGTACTTC.

V usage is TRBV6-1 and J usage is TRBJ2-5, with D possibly being TRBD2 (5 bases). Germline assignment: CDR1 MNHNS and CDR2 SASEGT. Trimming shortened V by 3 bases and J by 8 bases, and 10 bases separated the two germline ends. The CDR3 totals 12 residues. DNA for the CDR3: TGTGCCAGCAGTGAGGATAGCGACACCCAGTACTTC. This sequence encodes CASSEDSDTQYF.

The chain has TRBV27 and TRBJ2-6, with 8 bases that match TRBD1. V gave up 5 bases and J gave up 2 bases; unmatched junction bases: 8. The CDR3 has 17 residues. Germline V lookup: CDR1 MNHEY, CDR2 SMNVEV (reference sequence). The CDR3 DNA is TGTGCCAGCAGTGCCGGGACAGGTGGGGCTGGGGCCAACGTCCTGACTTTC. As protein: CASSAGTGGAGANVLTF.

The sample holds a few counts of this clone. This chain uses TRBV4-3 with TRBJ1-4; 10 bases match TRBD1. The CDR3 length is 19 residues. J gave up 7 bases and V 0 bases, and 14 bases lay outside the gene matches. Germline-derived CDR1 and CDR2 are LGHNA and YSLEER. This chain's CDR3 is CASSQDQPSYGTGAEKLFF. The CDR3 DNA reads TGCGCCAGCAGCCAAGATCAACCATCTTACGGGACAGGGGCTGAAAAACTGTTTTTT.

The V call is TRBV11-2, the J call TRBJ2-2; tentatively, D is TRBD1 (5 bases). Germline V gene sequence: CDR1 SGHAT, CDR2 FQNNGV. The CDR3 has 17 residues. Trimming stripped 4 bases from V and 1 base from J, with 16 bases between. This CDR3 reads CASSSLGNTGNTGELFF. Here the CDR3 DNA reads TGTGCCAGCAGCTCGTTAGGGAATACAGGGAACACCGGGGAGCTGTTTTTT.

V gene TRBV25-1 combines with J gene TRBJ1-2; 7 bases line up with TRBD1. V trimming: 4 bases; J trimming: 3 bases; junction bases outside the gene matches: 5. This CDR3 spans 14 amino acids. Germline CDR1 MGHDK, CDR2 SYGVNS. CDR3 coding DNA: TGTGCCAGCAGTGCTGACAGGGAACACTATGGCTACACCTTC. It is translated as CASSADREHYGYTF.

The chain uses TRBV19 and TRBJ1-2, with 8 bases lining up with TRBD1. Germline CDR1 reads LNHDA; CDR2 reads SQIVND (reference sequence). The ends lost 4 bases at V and 3 bases at J; junction bases unmatched: 7. This CDR3 is 15 amino acids long. CDR3 sequence: CASSTTQTGDYGYTF. The CDR3 DNA reads as TGTGCCAGTAGTACGACACAGACAGGGGACTATGGCTACACCTTC.

The chain has TRBV3-1 (or the pseudogene TRBV3-2) and TRBJ1-4; maybe TRBD1 (5 bases). Trimming took 2 bases from V and 7 from J, leaving 8 bases between them. The CDR3 has 13 residues. Germline CDR1 and CDR2: LGHDT and YNNKEL (reference sequence). CDR3 residues: CASSQRGREKLFF. CDR3 DNA sequence: TGTGCCAGCAGCCAAAGGGGTCGTGAAAAACTGTTTTTT.

The rearrangement links TRBV7-9 to TRBJ2-1; maybe TRBD1 (5 bases). V was trimmed by 11 bases and J by 4 bases, leaving 15 bases between them. The germline V gene has CDR1 SEHNR and CDR2 FQNEAQ (reference sequence). This CDR3 region has 13 residues. The CDR3 spells CAEADTLYNEQFF. CDR3 in DNA: TGTGCCGAGGCGGACACTTTGTACAATGAGCAGTTCTTC. Full variable domain (missing parts from reference TRBV7-9 and TRBJ2-1): DTGVSQNPRHKITKRGQNVTFRCDPISEHNRLYWYRQTLGQGPEFLTYFQNEAQLEKSRLLSDRFSAERPKGSFSTLEIQRTEQGDSAMYLCAEADTLYNEQFFGPGTRLTVL.

This rearrangement joins TRBV27 to TRBJ2-1; 9 nucleotides agree with TRBD2. V dropped 0 bases and J dropped 7; count of bases not matched to a gene: 4. Per the germline V gene, CDR1 is MNHEY and CDR2 is SMNVEV (reference sequence). The CDR3 is 15 amino acids. Here the CDR3 DNA reads TGTGCCAGCAGTTTATCGGGACTAGCTATGAATGAGCAGTTCTTC. As protein: CASSLSGLAMNEQFF.